This T cell receptor (beta chain) derives from a study of T cells after yellow fever vaccination (dated by TCRdb to between 2017 and 2020). Regarding the complete study: The SMART-Seq v4 Ultra Low Input RNA kit was used to prepare libraries from fractions with low cell numbers. To track T-cell clones before and after primary and booster YFV17D yellow fever vaccination, bulk TCR alpha and beta repertoires were sequenced longitudinally. Two healthy male donors, one aged 18 to 30 and one aged 30 to 39 years, were included in the cohort. Blood samples were taken at several timepoints before and after primary and secondary immunization, and bulk PBMC replicates and cell subsets were isolated. What the work shows at the level of the full study, not this receptor alone: Most clones expanded after primary vaccination (roughly 96% of CD4 and 88% of CD8) were re-detected after the booster, suggesting that broad memory maintenance occurred. The secondary T-cell response was weaker than the primary response but faster, peaking on day 5 instead of day 15. A small fraction of clonotypes appeared in both the CD4 and CD8 compartments, likely as a result of convergent recombination. Computational filtering was needed because FACS-sorted repertoires could contain abundant contaminating clonotypes from the bulk population. The study included only a couple of donors, which limits how far the findings can be generalized.

This clonotype occurred many times. The target of this receptor is not known. The sample holds no much larger clone one base away, and base qualities are not on file. According to the study, the label for this sample's treatment or condition signals: live attenuated yellow fever vaccine strain. A standard Ficoll-Paque protocol was used to isolate PBMCs from peripheral blood. Dynabeads CD4 and CD8 positive selection kits were used to isolate CD4 and CD8 T-cell fractions. RNA was extracted with TriZol from bulk PBMCs, CD4 and CD8 fractions, and dextramer-positive and dextramer-negative fractions. TCR cDNA was synthesized by 5'RACE template switching, through which a universal primer site and unique molecular identifiers were introduced. Priming for cDNA synthesis came from both the TCR alpha and TCR beta constant segments. Library amplification used two PCR steps, and the second PCR step added sample barcodes and sequencing adapters. Sequencing of the libraries was done on either Illumina HiSeq 2500 (2x100 bp) or NovaSeq (2x150 bp). The study's processing was this. MIGEC handled demultiplexing of reads and collapsing into UMI consensus sequences, while MiXCR performed V(D)J alignment. Vaccine-responding clonotypes were defined with edgeR using replicate PBMC samples, requiring FDR below 0.01 and a log2 fold change above 5 up to day 15. Each bulk clonotype was labeled CD4 or CD8 based on which sequenced repertoire, CD4 or CD8, contained the clonotype at higher abundance. TCRdb handled the public reads itself, with Q25 trimming in fastp and clone calling in MiXCR, and kept productive beta chains. Every distinct CDR3 protein forms one entry, paired with its most common genes and DNA. The V and J calls, along with clone size, are taken from TCRdb and not from the paper's own processing. In all, the sample holds approximately 30,000 distinct CDR3 sequences, and approximately 4.7% of those were seen once. The biggest ten clones account for approximately 49% of the sample.

Specimen: CD8+ T cells sorted from PBMCs, collected 5 days after the yellow fever booster vaccination. The receptor was isolated from a man aged 25-45 years who received the YFV17D yellow fever vaccine.

At the DNA level, the sequence is TGTGCCAGCAGTGAATTGGCTAGCGGGAAATACGAGCAGTACTTC. This translates into CASSELASGKYEQYF. The chain was built from TRBV25-1 and TRBJ2-7, with 9 bases aligning to TRBD2. For CDR1 and CDR2, the germline V gene lists MGHDK and SYGVNS. Ends trimmed: V by 1 base, J by 4 bases; bases unmatched to a gene: 5. The CDR3 numbers 15 residues from cysteine through phenylalanine. Kept here is only the CDR3 DNA, which spans 45 bases and is read in frame from base 1.